This T cell receptor beta chain was profiled in a study of T-cell reconstitution after alpha-beta-depleted transplantation in children. Points from the study as a whole: T cells produced anew were the main source of T-cell counts and diversity one year after transplant.

This clonotype was recorded at least ten times. Its antigen is as yet unknown. Researchers prepared the TCRbeta library using unique molecular identifiers, the study reports. TCRdb re-called the PCR reads with MiXCR, one entry per CDR3 protein. The sample lists fewer than 700,000 distinct CDR3 sequences; about an eighth were seen once. This CDR3 is 13 amino acids long. The V gene's germline CDR1 is GTSNPN and CDR2 SVGIG (reference sequence). V lost 0 bases and J lost 5, with 10 bases in between. J is TRBJ2-5 and V is TRBV30; TRBD1 might be the D (5 bases). The receptor comes from a male patient aged 10 to 17 who had a stem cell transplant for acute myeloid leukemia, so the T cells may come from the graft donor. Sequencing was performed on PBMCs, mostly from graft donor cells, taken 360 days after TCRalphabeta/CD19-depleted stem cell transplant. CDR3 nucleotides: TGTGCCTGGAGTGTACCAGGGCTGGAGACCCAGTACTTC. Protein product: CAWSVPGLETQYF.